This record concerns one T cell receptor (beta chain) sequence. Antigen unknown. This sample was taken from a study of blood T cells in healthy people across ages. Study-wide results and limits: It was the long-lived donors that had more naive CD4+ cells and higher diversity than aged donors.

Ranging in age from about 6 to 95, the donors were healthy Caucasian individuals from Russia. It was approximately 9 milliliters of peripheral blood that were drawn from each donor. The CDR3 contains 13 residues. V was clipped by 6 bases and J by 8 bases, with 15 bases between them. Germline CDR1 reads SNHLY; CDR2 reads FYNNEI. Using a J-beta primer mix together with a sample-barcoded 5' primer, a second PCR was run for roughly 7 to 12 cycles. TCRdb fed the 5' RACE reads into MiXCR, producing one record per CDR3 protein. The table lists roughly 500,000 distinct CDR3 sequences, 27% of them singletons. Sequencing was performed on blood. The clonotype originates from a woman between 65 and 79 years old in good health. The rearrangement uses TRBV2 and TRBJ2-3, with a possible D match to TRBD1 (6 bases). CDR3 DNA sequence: TGTGCCAGCAGCGAGGGGGAGTCACCTACGCAGTATTTT. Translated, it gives CASSEGESPTQYF. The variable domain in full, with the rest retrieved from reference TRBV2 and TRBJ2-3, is EPEVTQTPSHQVTQMGQEVILRCVPISNHLYFYWYRQILGQKVEFLVSFYNNEISEKSEIFDDQFSVERPDGSNFTLKIRSTKLEDSAMYFCASSEGESPTQYFGPGTRLTVL.